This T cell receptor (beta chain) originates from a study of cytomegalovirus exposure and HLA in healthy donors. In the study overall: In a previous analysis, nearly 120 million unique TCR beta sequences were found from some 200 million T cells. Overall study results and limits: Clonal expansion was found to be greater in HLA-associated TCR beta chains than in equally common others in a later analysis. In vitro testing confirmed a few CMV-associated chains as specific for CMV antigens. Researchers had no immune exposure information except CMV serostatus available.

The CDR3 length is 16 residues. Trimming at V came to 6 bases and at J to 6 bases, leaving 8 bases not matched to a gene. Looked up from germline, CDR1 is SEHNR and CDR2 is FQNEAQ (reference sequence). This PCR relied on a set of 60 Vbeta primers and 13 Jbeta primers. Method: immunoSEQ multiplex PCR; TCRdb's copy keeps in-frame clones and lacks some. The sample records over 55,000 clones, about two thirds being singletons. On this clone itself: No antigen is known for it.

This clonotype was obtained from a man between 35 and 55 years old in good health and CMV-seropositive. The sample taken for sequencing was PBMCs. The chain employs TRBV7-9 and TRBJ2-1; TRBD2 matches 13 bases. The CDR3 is CASSWITSGGANEQFF. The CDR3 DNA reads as TGTGCCAGCAGTTGGATAACTAGCGGGGGGGCCAATGAGCAGTTCTTC.